The present T cell receptor (beta chain) was sequenced within a study of tumor-infiltrating lymphocytes in oesophageal squamous cell carcinoma. TCRdb passed the PCR reads through MiXCR, listing each CDR3 protein once. The data contain 24,000 or so distinct CDR3 sequences, roughly 35% of them singletons. Germline CDR1 SGHTA, CDR2 FQGNSA. V shed 2 bases, J shed 8 bases, and the junction held 9 bases outside the gene matches. The CDR3 has 15 residues. This clonotype was observed many times. The sequenced material came from esophageal tumor tissue. This clonotype originated in a male donor with esophageal squamous cell carcinoma. The V gene is TRBV7-2, the J gene TRBJ2-1; 7 nucleotides match TRBD1. CDR3 sequence (DNA): TGTGCCAGCAGCTTAAGGACAGGCCGTAACGATGAGCAGTTCTTC. It specifies CASSLRTGRNDEQFF.